This T cell receptor (beta chain) was identified during a study of blood T cell repertoires in COVID-19 (dated by TCRdb to the early 2020s). As for the study more broadly: Samples from collaborators originated in the United States, Italy and Spain and spanned both the acute and convalescent phases of COVID-19. The material from the prospective study consisted of cDNA or gDNA derived from T cells, B-cell-depleted T cells, or PBMCs. Deeply sampled blood TCRbeta repertoires from subjects exposed to, actively infected with, or recovered from COVID-19 were included in the dataset. The repertoires were released in a freely available public database meant as a resource for research on the immune response to SARS-CoV-2. Samples came from the ongoing ImmuneRACE study (first 160 participants) plus 1,254 subjects from 6 global collaborators. Sample metadata almost always included a de-identified subject ID, COVID-19 status, age in years and sex. Where HLA class I and class II types were available, the types were taken from metadata supplied by the sample provider, not from assay-based typing.

The CDR3 measures 14 amino acids from cysteine to phenylalanine. Only the CDR3 part of the read is kept: 42 bases, read in frame from the first base. Taken from the germline V gene, the CDR1 and CDR2 loops are MNHEY and SVGAGI. V lost 6 bases and J lost 2 bases; the stretch between them is 11 bases long. What the study reported, not specific to this receptor: Clinical and demographic metadata were provided uncurated, with the amount varying by source and participant.

As regards this clone: Its antigen is not yet known. The sample holds no much larger clone one base away, and base qualities are not on file. Other DNA sequences in this specimen translate into the identical CDR3.

The immunoSEQ Assay, a bias-controlled multiplex PCR, was used to amplify TCRbeta CDR3 regions from genomic DNA. The paper's processing steps were these. Within the assay, amplification of reference gene primers was used to estimate how many nucleated cells each sample contained. To quantify the absolute abundance of each unique TCRbeta CDR3 rearrangement, sequence reads were collapsed and filtered. For each sample, productive Simpson clonality was calculated as the square root of Simpson's diversity index across productive rearrangements. Entries here come from immuneACCESS through TCRdb and include only in-frame sequences with V and J called. Some clones fail to appear in such tables; in the studies checked, an unresolved V gene covers under half of the shortfall, and the cause of the remainder is unknown. V and J calls and clone size are as listed in that table; D and trimming were resolved from the DNA. In this sample the table shows fewer than 250,000 clones, under 90% of which occur a single time. Of the sample, 8% to 11% falls within the top ten clones.

At one collaborating source in Seattle, patients were enrolled during active infection and were followed longitudinally through the course of disease. The collaborating institutions used their own protocols to collect whole blood in K2EDTA tubes. For TCRbeta analysis, collaborator samples were shipped as frozen whole blood, as isolated PBMCs, or as DNA extracted from either sample type. The sequenced sample was peripheral blood. The V and J segments used are TRBV6-5 and TRBJ1-5; TRBD1 is a possible D gene, resting on 6 matching bases. This clonotype originated in a woman of 80 years or more with COVID-19, enrolled during active disease. The CDR3 region: CASSLTGGNQPQHF. The DNA sequence is as follows: TGTGCCAGCAGCCTGACAGGCGGCAATCAGCCCCAGCATTTT.